The 24 T cell receptor beta chains below come from one sample, sequenced in a study of cytomegalovirus exposure and HLA in healthy donors. Both 60 Vbeta primers and 13 Jbeta primers went into the PCR. Produced via immunoSEQ multiplex PCR; TCRdb's table is partial and in-frame only. The sample holds some 85,000 clones, over 70% seen once. Sequencing was carried out using PBMCs. The receptors shown here come from a man between 18 and 29 years old in good health and CMV-seropositive.

This chain joins TRBV5-8 and TRBJ1-5; D remains unclear. The V gene's germline CDR1 is SGHTS and CDR2 YDEGEE. Trimming left V 8 bases short and J 0 bases short, with 15 bases between. The CDR3 has 15 amino acids. CDR3 coding DNA: TGTGCCAGTCGTTCTTGGAGCCGTAGCAATCAGCCCCAGCATTTT. As protein: CASRSWSRSNQPQHF.

V gene TRBV14 combines with J gene TRBJ2-3; 7 nucleotides line up with TRBD2. Germline CDR1 is SGHDN and CDR2 is FVKESK. V lost 4 bases, J lost 2 bases, and 9 bases stayed unmatched. The CDR3 loop spans 16 amino acids. The CDR3 DNA reads as TGTGCCAGCAGCCCCTTTCGAGGGAGGGACACAGATACGCAGTATTTT. As protein: CASSPFRGRDTDTQYF.

V is TRBV6-5 and J is TRBJ2-1; 8 bases map to TRBD2. Looked up from germline, CDR1 is MNHEY and CDR2 is SVGAGI. After removal of 6 bases from V and 7 bases from J, the junction contained 5 bases not matched to a gene. CDR3 length equals 13 residues. This CDR3 reads CASRPGGRNEQFF. The CDR3 DNA is TGTGCCAGCAGGCCGGGGGGGCGAAATGAGCAGTTCTTC.

V and J are TRBV5-4 and TRBJ2-7; 8 bases match TRBD1. Germline loops: CDR1 SGHNT, CDR2 YYREEE (reference sequence). This CDR3 is 14 amino acids long. The trim removed 7 bases at V and 2 bases at J, leaving 8 bases unmatched. The CDR3 is CASQPGTGPYEQYF. The DNA for the CDR3 is TGTGCCAGCCAGCCTGGGACAGGCCCCTACGAGCAGTACTTC.

This clone was observed a few times. V usage is TRBV25-1 and J usage is TRBJ1-4; TRBD1 matches 7 bases. CDR1 and CDR2 from the germline V gene are MGHDK and SYGVNS. This CDR3 is built from 15 residues. V dropped 3 bases and J dropped 7; count of bases not matched to a gene: 8. The CDR3: CASSDTTGLSEKLFF. The CDR3, as DNA: TGTGCCAGCAGTGATACGACAGGGCTGAGTGAAAAACTGTTTTTT. Complete variable domain (other parts from reference TRBV25-1 and TRBJ1-4): EADIYQTPRYLVIGTGKKITLECSQTMGHDKMYWYQQDPGMELHLIHYSYGVNSTEKGDLSSESTVSRIRTEHFPLTLESARPSHTSQYLCASSDTTGLSEKLFFGSGTQLSVL.

This clone has a single count. V usage is TRBV6-5 and J usage is TRBJ1-1; tentative D call: TRBD1 (6 bases). Germline loops: CDR1 MNHEY, CDR2 SVGAGI. This CDR3 spans 13 amino acids. V was cut by 5 bases and J by 3 bases, with 10 bases left in between. In nucleotides, the CDR3 is TGTGCCAGCAGTGCGACAGGCTACACTGAAGCTTTCTTT. Its protein product is CASSATGYTEAFF.

This clone showed up just once. The chain links TRBV5-4 to TRBJ2-1; 7 positions agree with TRBD1. The CDR3 spans 15 residues. CDR1 and CDR2 (germline): SGHNT, YYREEE (reference sequence). The V segment lost 4 bases and the J segment 2 bases; nucleotides outside the gene matches: 6. The DNA for the CDR3 is TGTGCCAGCAGCGGGCTGGACAGGACCTACAATGAGCAGTTCTTC. This codes for CASSGLDRTYNEQFF.

The rearrangement uses TRBV28 and TRBJ2-7, with TRBD1 matching over 7 bases. The CDR3 is 13 amino acids. J was trimmed by 2 bases and V by 8 bases; bases with no gene match: 6. Germline V gene sequence: CDR1 MDHEN, CDR2 SYDVKM. CDR3 sequence (DNA): TGTGCCAGCCGGGACAGAATAACCTACGAGCAGTACTTC. Amino acids: CASRDRITYEQYF.

The rearrangement links TRBV7-9 to TRBJ2-3, with a tentative D call TRBD2 (6 bases). The V gene's germline CDR1 is SEHNR and CDR2 FQNEAQ (reference sequence). V lost 5 bases and J lost 8, with 17 bases in between. The CDR3 spans 14 residues. CDR3 DNA sequence: TGTGCCAGCAGCCCCCGGGGAGGATCAGGTACGCAGTATTTT. This codes for CASSPRGGSGTQYF.

The chain employs TRBV5-8 and TRBJ2-7; TRBD2 aligns across 12 bases. Germline-derived CDR1 and CDR2 are SGHTS and YDEGEE. CDR3 size: 15 residues. J lost 3 bases, V lost 4 bases, and 5 bases had no gene match. Here the CDR3 reads CASSPGLAGLYEQYF. The CDR3 DNA reads TGTGCCAGCAGCCCCGGACTAGCGGGACTCTACGAGCAGTACTTC.

The chain employs TRBV6-5 and TRBJ2-1, with D perhaps matching TRBD2 (7 bases). This CDR3 spans 15 amino acids. Trimming shortened V by 8 bases and J by 2 bases, and 16 bases separated the two germline ends. Germline V gives CDR1 MNHEY, CDR2 SVGAGI. CDR3 bases: TGTGCCAGCGGGTTGGGGGGGCCCCCCTACAATGAGCAGTTCTTC. Encoded protein: CASGLGGPPYNEQFF.

V gene TRBV10-1 combines with J gene TRBJ1-1, with 8 positions matching TRBD1. Losses at the gene ends were 4 bases for V and 1 base for J; bases not matched to a gene: 5. This CDR3 is 15 amino acids long. CDR1 and CDR2 (germline): WNHNN, SYGVQD (reference sequence). In nucleotides, the CDR3 is TGCGCCAGCAGTGGACACAGGGGGAAGAACACTGAAGCTTTCTTT. Encoded protein: CASSGHRGKNTEAFF.

The V gene is TRBV10-1, the J gene TRBJ2-3, with D perhaps matching TRBD1 (5 bases). The CDR3 sequence is 12 residues long. The V gene's germline CDR1 is WNHNN and CDR2 SYGVQD (reference sequence). Deletions cut 5 bases from V and 3 bases from J, with 6 bases between. This chain's CDR3 is CASSTGTDTQYF. CDR3 in DNA: TGCGCCAGCAGTACAGGTACAGATACGCAGTATTTT.

J is TRBJ2-1 and V is TRBV4-2, with D perhaps TRBD2 (5 bases). Germline loops: CDR1 LGHNA, CDR2 YNFKEQ. Trimming cost V 0 bases and J 6 bases, with 15 bases left between them. The CDR3 is made up of 16 amino acids. CDR3 protein: CASSQDLREGGNEQFF. DNA for the CDR3: TGTGCCAGCAGCCAAGATTTGAGGGAAGGTGGCAATGAGCAGTTCTTC.

This clone was counted once. The chain couples TRBV10-1 to TRBJ1-1; D perhaps matches TRBD1 (5 bases). Looked up from germline, CDR1 is WNHNN and CDR2 is SYGVQD (reference sequence). The CDR3 covers 14 residues. Trimming stripped 0 bases from V and 8 bases from J, with 13 bases between. The CDR3 nucleotides are TGCGCCAGCAGTGAGTCGTTCAGGGATCGGGAAGCTTTCTTT. It encodes CASSESFRDREAFF.

The rearrangement uses TRBV28 and TRBJ1-5, with 7 bases identical to TRBD1. There are 15 residues in the CDR3. Per germline, CDR1 MDHEN and CDR2 SYDVKM. Unmatched junction bases numbered 8, after V lost 6 bases and J lost 3 bases. The DNA for the CDR3 is TGTGCCAGCAGCCTTCCGACAGGGCACAATCAGCCCCAGCATTTT. As protein: CASSLPTGHNQPQHF.

CDR3 sequence (DNA): TGTGCCAGCAGTGATCAGGGTAGCAATCAGCCCCAGCATTTT. This translates into CASSDQGSNQPQHF. J is TRBJ1-5 and V is TRBV6-1; D is possibly TRBD1 (5 bases). The CDR3 is 14 amino acids. Germline CDR1 MNHNS, CDR2 SASEGT. V was pared by 3 bases and J by 0 bases, with 6 bases between.

The chain is built from TRBV25-1 and TRBJ2-5; 7 positions agree with TRBD1. This CDR3 is 15 amino acids long. Germline V gene lookup returns CDR1 MGHDK and CDR2 SYGVNS. Trimming removed 6 bases from V and 0 bases from J; junction bases left unmatched: 7. CDR3 in DNA: TGTGCCAGCAGGACACGCACAGGGGACCAAGAGACCCAGTACTTC. Its translation: CASRTRTGDQETQYF.

The chain is built from TRBV10-2 and TRBJ1-4, with TRBD1 matching over 10 bases. The CDR3 has 16 residues. The V gene end was trimmed by 2 bases and the J gene end by 4 bases; junction bases not matched to a gene: 4. Germline CDR1 reads WSHSY; CDR2 reads SAAADI. Here the CDR3 DNA reads TGCGCCAGCAGTGAGCCACGGGACAGGGGTAATGAAAAACTGTTTTTT. Translating it yields CASSEPRDRGNEKLFF.

The genes are TRBV5-8 and TRBJ2-5; 10 nucleotides align to TRBD2. The V segment lost 4 bases and the J segment 2 bases; nucleotides outside the gene matches: 8. Germline CDR1 is SGHTS and CDR2 is YDEGEE. This CDR3 contains 16 residues. The CDR3 DNA reads TGTGCCAGCAGCCTAGGACTAGCGGCATCTCAAGAGACCCAGTACTTC. This gives the protein CASSLGLAASQETQYF.

The V and J genes are TRBV27 and TRBJ1-5, with D unresolved. From germline, CDR1 is MNHEY and CDR2 SMNVEV (reference sequence). CDR3 length: 13 residues. The germline V and J ends were trimmed by 2 bases and 7 bases, with 9 bases remaining between them. Here the CDR3 reads CASSLAVDQPQHF. CDR3 sequence (DNA): TGTGCCAGCAGTTTAGCGGTAGACCAGCCCCAGCATTTT.

This sequence joins TRBV5-1 and TRBJ2-1; TRBD2 aligns across 9 bases. This CDR3 has 16 residues. Trimming at V came to 0 bases and at J to 6 bases, leaving 7 bases not matched to a gene. Germline CDR1 reads SGHRS; CDR2 reads YFSETQ. CDR3 sequence: CASSLEVVGLANEQFF. The DNA of the CDR3 is TGCGCCAGCAGCTTGGAGGTAGTGGGACTAGCCAATGAGCAGTTCTTC.

The chain links TRBV9 to TRBJ2-7; D is unclear. The CDR3 spans 14 residues. Trimming stripped 0 bases from V and 2 bases from J, with 9 bases between. CDR1 is SGDLS and CDR2 is YYNGEE in the germline V gene. The CDR3 DNA is TGTGCCAGCAGCGTAGGTCAGCGCACCTACGAGCAGTACTTC. Translation: CASSVGQRTYEQYF.

This clone was counted only a few times. The chain couples TRBV28 to TRBJ1-1; D uncertain. This CDR3 contains 14 residues. V lost 6 bases and J 4 bases, leaving 15 bases between the germline ends. Germline V gene lookup returns CDR1 MDHEN and CDR2 SYDVKM. The CDR3 DNA is TGTGCCAGCAGGACTGGTGGGAGACTCACTGAAGCTTTCTTT. Residues: CASRTGGRLTEAFF.